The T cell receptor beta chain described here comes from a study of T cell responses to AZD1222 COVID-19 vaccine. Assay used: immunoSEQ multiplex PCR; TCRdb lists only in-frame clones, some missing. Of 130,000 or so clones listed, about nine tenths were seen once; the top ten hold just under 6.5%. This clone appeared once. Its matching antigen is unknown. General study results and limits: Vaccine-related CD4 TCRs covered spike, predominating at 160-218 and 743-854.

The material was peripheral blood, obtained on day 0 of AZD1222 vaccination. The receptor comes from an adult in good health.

The CDR3 here is CASSGPENNQPQHF. CDR3 DNA: TGTGCCAGTAGTGGGCCAGAGAACAATCAGCCCCAGCATTTT. The chain recombines TRBV19 with TRBJ1-5; D is unresolved. The germline gives CDR1 LNHDA, CDR2 SQIVND (reference sequence). The length of the CDR3 is 14 residues. Trimming stripped 5 bases from V and 3 bases from J, with 11 bases between.